These 22 T cell receptor beta chains were all obtained from the same sample, sequenced in a study of OX40 agonist ivuxolimab in advanced cancers. This table comes from immunoSEQ multiplex PCR, and its TCRdb copy is limited to in-frame clones, with some not included. The sample lists 89,000 or so clones, almost 90% seen once, with 0.76% in the top ten. Sequencing was performed on CD4+ or CD8+ T cells sorted from blood, taken in a trial of the OX40 agonist ivuxolimab. The receptor source for this set is an adult with an advanced solid tumor such as melanoma, head and neck, liver or kidney cancer.

The V and J genes are TRBV28 and TRBJ1-5; D is undetermined. This CDR3 spans 17 amino acids. V lost 6 bases, J lost 5 bases, and 23 bases lay in between. Looked up from germline, CDR1 is MDHEN and CDR2 is SYDVKM. This CDR3 reads CASRPNGVMGRHQPQHF. CDR3 sequence (DNA): TGTGCCAGCAGACCAAATGGGGTGATGGGGAGGCATCAGCCCCAGCATTTT.

The CDR3 is CASSLGGRYNEQFF. CDR3 nucleotides: TGTGCCAGCAGCTTAGGTGGCAGATACAATGAGCAGTTCTTC. The chain has TRBV11-2 and TRBJ2-1; D remains unclear. The CDR3 has 14 residues. The V gene's germline CDR1 is SGHAT and CDR2 FQNNGV. Trimming stripped 1 base from V and 4 bases from J, with 8 bases between.

The chain uses TRBV9 and TRBJ2-7, with TRBD2 matching over 15 bases. This CDR3 comprises 16 residues. The V gene end was trimmed by 4 bases and the J gene end by 3 bases; junction bases not matched to a gene: 5. CDR1 is SGDLS and CDR2 is YYNGEE in the germline V gene. The chain's CDR3 is CASSSGLAGGDYEQYF. The CDR3 DNA sequence: TGTGCCAGCAGCTCCGGACTAGCGGGAGGGGACTACGAGCAGTACTTC.

The V and J genes are TRBV2 and TRBJ1-1; no firm D call. V was cut by 4 bases and J by 5 bases, with 11 bases left in between. Germline CDR1 is SNHLY and CDR2 is FYNNEI. The CDR3 runs 13 residues. CDR3 sequence (DNA): TGTGCCAGCAGTGGGAACAGTCGGACTGAAGCTTTCTTT. Amino acids: CASSGNSRTEAFF. Combining the CDR3 with reference TRBV2 and TRBJ1-1 gives the whole variable domain EPEVTQTPSHQVTQMGQEVILRCVPISNHLYFYWYRQILGQKVEFLVSFYNNEISEKSEIFDDQFSVERPDGSNFTLKIRSTKLEDSAMYFCASSGNSRTEAFFGQGTRLTVV.

The chain links TRBV29-1 to TRBJ1-1; 9 bases agree with TRBD1. The CDR3 has 12 amino acids. In germline, CDR1 is SQVTM, CDR2 ANQGSEA. Trimming cost V 4 bases and J 5 bases; bases outside gene matches: 2. The CDR3 bases are TGCAGCGTTGGAGGGACAGGGACTGAAGCTTTCTTT. It codes for CSVGGTGTEAFF.

The gene calls are TRBV2 and TRBJ2-5; TRBD2 matches at 8 bases. J lost 0 bases, V lost 5 bases, and 2 bases had no gene match. Germline lookup yields CDR1 SNHLY and CDR2 FYNNEI. The CDR3 loop spans 14 amino acids. CDR3 amino acids: CASSSGRHQETQYF. The CDR3 nucleotides read TGTGCCAGCAGTAGCGGGAGACACCAAGAGACCCAGTACTTC.

This chain joins TRBV10-3 and TRBJ2-7; 8 bases are shared with TRBD1. The J segment lost 2 bases and the V segment lost 10 bases, leaving 10 bases of the junction unmatched. CDR3 length equals 14 residues. Germline V gene lookup returns CDR1 ENHRY and CDR2 SYGVKD. CDR3 region: CASASDREAYEQYF. As DNA, the CDR3 is TGTGCCAGCGCCTCGGACAGGGAAGCCTACGAGCAGTACTTC.

The gene calls are TRBV30 and TRBJ1-2, with no clear D. Trimming took 1 base from V and 10 from J, leaving 13 bases between them. The CDR3 consists of 12 residues. From germline, CDR1 is GTSNPN and CDR2 SVGIG (reference sequence). In DNA, the CDR3 is TGTGCCTGGAGTGACGGGAGGGCGCCCTACACCTTC. Translated: CAWSDGRAPYTF.

This sequence joins TRBV7-3 and TRBJ2-7; 11 positions match TRBD2. The ends lost 1 base at V and 4 bases at J; junction bases unmatched: 6. The germline gives CDR1 SGHTA, CDR2 FQGTGA. This CDR3 is built from 16 residues. CDR3 protein: CASSLNRASGRYEQYF. The CDR3 coding sequence is TGTGCCAGCAGCTTAAATCGGGCTAGCGGGAGGTACGAGCAGTACTTC.

The chain recombines TRBV25-1 with TRBJ2-7; D is ambiguous. Per germline, CDR1 MGHDK and CDR2 SYGVNS. The CDR3 totals 16 residues. V shed 2 bases and J shed 2 bases, with 16 bases lying between them. CDR3 in amino acids: CASSEGGPWETYEQYF. The CDR3 DNA reads TGTGCCAGCAGTGAAGGTGGCCCTTGGGAAACCTACGAGCAGTACTTC.

This clone was seen only a few times. The chain carries TRBV5-1 and TRBJ2-3; D remains ambiguous. The V and J ends lost 2 bases and 2 bases respectively, with 9 bases between them. This CDR3 comprises 14 residues. Germline CDR1 SGHRS, CDR2 YFSETQ. The CDR3 region is CASSFSDPTDTQYF. The CDR3 DNA is TGCGCCAGCAGCTTTAGTGATCCCACAGATACGCAGTATTTT.

Written as DNA, the CDR3 is TGTGCCAGCAGCTTGAGGTGGGCCTCGGGGGATACGCAGTATTTT. This sequence encodes CASSLRWASGDTQYF. The chain uses TRBV28 and TRBJ2-3; a possible D gene is TRBD2 (5 bases). The length of the CDR3 is 15 residues. The germline V gene has CDR1 MDHEN and CDR2 SYDVKM. Trimming removed 6 bases from V and 6 bases from J, with 19 bases in between.

Written as DNA, the CDR3 is TGTGCCAGTACCCCGGCCGGGGGAAATGAGCAGTTCTTC. Encoded protein: CASTPAGGNEQFF. The V call is TRBV19, the J call TRBJ2-1; D perhaps matches TRBD2 (6 bases). The germline CDR1 and CDR2 sequences are LNHDA and SQIVND (reference sequence). CDR3 length: 13 residues. V was trimmed by 7 bases and J by 7 bases, leaving 14 bases between them.

This chain connects TRBV7-2 to TRBJ1-2; 10 bases align to TRBD1. CDR3 length equals 14 residues. Germline-derived CDR1 and CDR2 are SGHTA and FQGNSA. V gave up 5 bases and J gave up 7 bases; unmatched junction bases: 7. CDR3: CASSRAGTGVGYTF. CDR3 nucleotides: TGTGCCAGCAGCCGAGCCGGGACAGGGGTTGGCTACACCTTC.

The chain links TRBV7-8 to TRBJ2-7; D gene uncertain. CDR3 size: 13 residues. In germline, CDR1 is SGHVS, CDR2 FQNEAQ. Deletions cut 1 base from V and 3 bases from J, with 7 bases between. This CDR3 is CASSLGGNYEQYF. CDR3 nucleotide sequence: TGTGCCAGCAGCTTAGGCGGAAACTACGAGCAGTACTTC.

The chain carries TRBV23-1 and TRBJ1-4; 7 bases map to TRBD1. TRBV23-1 is an open reading frame whose function is uncertain. The CDR3 runs 14 residues. V dropped 7 bases and J dropped 7; count of bases not matched to a gene: 9. CDR3 sequence reads: CASTPRQGGEKLFF. For the CDR3, the DNA is TGCGCCAGCACCCCTCGACAGGGTGGTGAAAAACTGTTTTTT.

This rearrangement joins TRBV30 to TRBJ2-1, with a tentative D call TRBD1 (6 bases). Germline assignment: CDR1 GTSNPN and CDR2 SVGIG (reference sequence). This CDR3 contains 14 residues. V gave up 2 bases and J gave up 4 bases, with 12 bases separating them. This CDR3 reads CAWSSYRAYNEQFF. CDR3 nucleotide sequence: TGTGCCTGGAGTTCCTACAGGGCTTACAATGAGCAGTTCTTC.

Only one count was recorded for this clone. The V call is TRBV9, the J call TRBJ2-5, with D tentatively TRBD2 (5 bases). Looked up from germline, CDR1 is SGDLS and CDR2 is YYNGEE. V was pared by 0 bases and J by 5 bases, with 11 bases between. The CDR3 has 14 amino acids. The CDR3: CASSVGVPGETQYF. In DNA, the CDR3 is TGTGCCAGCAGCGTAGGGGTGCCGGGGGAGACCCAGTACTTC.

The V gene is TRBV5-4, the J gene TRBJ2-2; no clear D. The V end was cut by 3 bases, the J end by 0 bases, with 6 bases between. The length of the CDR3 is 14 residues. CDR1 and CDR2 (germline): SGHNT, YYREEE (reference sequence). Here the CDR3 reads CASSSRTNTGELFF. The CDR3 DNA follows: TGTGCCAGCAGCTCCCGGACGAACACCGGGGAGCTGTTTTTT.

Note on this clone: Other DNA sequences in this sample translate to the same CDR3. The gene calls are TRBV12-5 and TRBJ1-4; D is possibly TRBD1 (6 bases). This CDR3 contains 13 residues. The germline V gene encodes CDR1 LGHNT and CDR2 FRNRAP. Trimming cost V 1 base and J 7 bases, with 7 bases left between them. CDR3 in DNA: TGTGCTAGTGGTTTGGGAGGGGGTGAAAAACTGTTTTTT. The encoded protein is CASGLGGGEKLFF. Full variable domain (missing parts from reference TRBV12-5 and TRBJ1-4): DARVTQTPRHKVTEMGQEVTMRCQPILGHNTVFWYRQTMMQGLELLAYFRNRAPLDDSGMPKDRFSAEMPDATLATLKIQPSEPRDSAVYFCASGLGGGEKLFFGSGTQLSVL.

V and J are TRBV7-2 and TRBJ1-5; unclear D gene. The CDR3 is made up of 14 amino acids. Germline V gene sequence: CDR1 SGHTA, CDR2 FQGNSA. V was cut by 2 bases and J by 4 bases, with 9 bases left in between. CDR3 in DNA: TGTGCCAGCAGCTTATTCATAGGGAATCAGCCCCAGCATTTT. As protein: CASSLFIGNQPQHF. The full variable domain, with the rest looked up from reference TRBV7-2 and TRBJ1-5, is GAGVSQSPSNKVTEKGKDVELRCDPISGHTALYWYRQSLGQGLEFLIYFQGNSAPDKSGLPSDRFSAERTGGSVSTLTIQRTQQEDSAVYLCASSLFIGNQPQHFGDGTRLSIL.

This clone was recorded only once. V is TRBV9 and J is TRBJ1-5; D call uncertain. The germline V gene has CDR1 SGDLS and CDR2 YYNGEE. V was trimmed by 0 bases and J by 4 bases, leaving 5 bases between them. The CDR3 totals 13 residues. CDR3 loop: CASSVAVNQPQHF. CDR3 bases: TGTGCCAGCAGCGTAGCGGTTAATCAGCCCCAGCATTTT. Filled out from reference TRBV9 and TRBJ1-5, the complete variable domain reads DSGVTQTPKHLITATGQRVTLRCSPRSGDLSVYWYQQSLDQGLQFLIQYYNGEERAKGNILERFSAQQFPDLHSELNLSSLELGDSALYFCASSVAVNQPQHFGDGTRLSIL.